What follows are 29 T cell receptor beta chains derived from one specimen sequenced in a study of CD8+ T cells in alopecia areata. Noted treatment: oral pan-JAK inhibitor, 5-10 mg twice daily. The sequencing template was cDNA reverse transcribed from extracted RNA. TCRdb keeps only in-frame clones here, not all; method: immunoSEQ multiplex PCR. The table shows fewer than 200,000 clones, with about 60% occurring only once. Sample: CD4+ T cells sorted from blood, taken at week 24, from a patient treated with tofacitinib. The receptor set was obtained from a human donor with alopecia areata.

This clone was observed a handful of times. The chain couples TRBV29-1 to TRBJ2-5, with D possibly TRBD2 on 7 matching bases. The CDR3 is 16 amino acids. Germline CDR1 and CDR2: SQVTM and ANQGSEA. Trimming removed 6 bases from V and 5 bases from J, with 25 bases in between. CDR3 sequence (DNA): TGCAGCGTCGAGGGGCGGGGGCACAAATGGGGGGAGACCCAGTACTTC. The encoded protein is CSVEGRGHKWGETQYF.

This clone showed up just a few times. The same CDR3 is also encoded by other DNA sequences in this sample. The chain has TRBV5-1 and TRBJ2-5, with D perhaps given as TRBD1 or TRBD2 (5 bases each). The CDR3 length is 11 residues. V gave up 5 bases and J gave up 3 bases, with 5 bases separating them. Germline V lookup: CDR1 SGHRS, CDR2 YFSETQ. CDR3 nucleotide sequence: TGCGCCAGCAGGGGGGAAGAGACCCAGTACTTC. Its translation: CASRGEETQYF. Supplemented by reference TRBV5-1 and TRBJ2-5, the full variable domain reads KAGVTQTPRYLIKTRGQQVTLSCSPISGHRSVSWYQQTPGQGLQFLFEYFSETQRNKGNFPGRFSGRQFSNSRSEMNVSTLELGDSALYLCASRGEETQYFGPGTRLLVL.

In its sample, this clone was seen a few times. V usage is TRBV7-8 and J usage is TRBJ1-5; D is unclear. The germline V gene encodes CDR1 SGHVS and CDR2 FQNEAQ. Trimming removed 2 bases at V and 0 bases at J, with 2 bases between. The CDR3 runs 13 residues. CDR3 nucleotides: TGTGCCAGCAGCTTATCTAGCAATCAGCCCCAGCATTTT. Its protein product is CASSLSSNQPQHF.

The gene calls are TRBV5-1 and TRBJ2-7, with unresolved D. The V gene lost 2 bases and the J gene lost 7 bases, with 22 bases spanning the gap. From germline, CDR1 is SGHRS and CDR2 YFSETQ. CDR3 length: 16 residues. The chain's CDR3 is CASSLLHGQVRLEQYF. The CDR3 DNA is TGCGCCAGCAGCTTACTCCACGGCCAGGTCCGCCTGGAGCAGTACTTC.

The table lists this clone with a few counts. This chain joins TRBV19 and TRBJ2-7, with D unclear. The CDR3 runs to 13 residues. From germline, CDR1 is LNHDA and CDR2 SQIVND (reference sequence). V was clipped by 4 bases and J by 0 bases, with 7 bases between them. The CDR3 region is CASSKPDSYEQYF. The CDR3 DNA is TGTGCCAGTAGTAAGCCAGACTCCTACGAGCAGTACTTC.

CDR3 sequence reads: CASRVAGGNEQFF. The CDR3 DNA reads as TGCGCCAGCAGGGTAGCGGGCGGCAATGAGCAGTTCTTC. This chain links TRBV5-1 with TRBJ2-1, with 7 positions matching TRBD2. This CDR3 contains 13 residues. The V segment lost 5 bases and the J segment 6 bases; nucleotides outside the gene matches: 5. CDR1 is SGHRS, CDR2 YFSETQ, per germline.

This clone was counted a few times. V is TRBV5-1 and J is TRBJ2-7; D remains ambiguous. This CDR3 region has 13 residues. Trimming stripped 6 bases from V and 2 bases from J, with 12 bases between. From germline, CDR1 is SGHRS and CDR2 YFSETQ. The CDR3 reads CASKTENTYEQYF. The CDR3 DNA reads as TGCGCCAGCAAGACTGAAAACACCTACGAGCAGTACTTC.

V usage is TRBV5-1 and J usage is TRBJ1-5; a weak D match, TRBD1 (5 bases). The CDR3 has 15 residues. V was trimmed by 2 bases and J by 2 bases, leaving 11 bases between them. Germline CDR1 is SGHRS and CDR2 is YFSETQ. The CDR3 DNA is TGCGCCAGCAGCTTTGGAGGGGTGGGCAATCAGCCCCAGCATTTT. It translates to CASSFGGVGNQPQHF.

This chain connects TRBV15 to TRBJ2-2; the D is unclear. The CDR3 has 17 amino acids. V was pared by 0 bases and J by 3 bases, with 14 bases between. Looked up from germline, CDR1 is LNHNV and CDR2 is YYDKDF (reference sequence). CDR3 bases: TGTGCCACCAGCAGAGATCATTGGGGTATCGACACCGGGGAGCTGTTTTTT. It translates to CATSRDHWGIDTGELFF.

The chain has TRBV23-1 and TRBJ1-5, with 9 bases fitting TRBD1. TRBV23-1 is designated an ORF whose function remains uncertain. V lost 10 bases, J lost 3 bases, and 19 bases stayed unmatched. The CDR3 consists of 18 residues. The CDR3 spells CAIRDRAHPRVANQPQHF. The CDR3, as DNA: TGCGCCATCCGGGACAGGGCTCATCCTCGTGTAGCCAATCAGCCCCAGCATTTT.

V and J are TRBV15 and TRBJ2-3; D gene uncertain. There are 14 residues in the CDR3. Germline V lookup: CDR1 LNHNV, CDR2 YYDKDF (reference sequence). Trimming stripped 7 bases from V and 2 bases from J, with 13 bases between. The CDR3 region has the DNA TGTGCCACCACCCCACTCTCCTCCACAGATACGCAGTATTTT. The encoded protein is CATTPLSSTDTQYF.

On this clone: This specimen includes other DNA sequences encoding the same CDR3. The chain has TRBV29-1 and TRBJ1-5; TRBD1 matches 10 bases. Germline CDR1 is SQVTM and CDR2 is ANQGSEA. This CDR3 is built from 14 residues. V was clipped by 6 bases and J by 1 base; unmatched bases: 3. The CDR3: CSVRQGASNQPQHF. The DNA for the CDR3 is TGCAGCGTACGACAGGGGGCAAGCAATCAGCCCCAGCATTTT.

V gene TRBV5-1 combines with J gene TRBJ1-6; TRBD1 agrees at 7 bases. CDR3 length: 14 amino acids. CDR1 and CDR2 from the germline V gene are SGHRS and YFSETQ. The V and J ends lost 0 bases and 7 bases, in that order; junction bases with no gene match: 1. The CDR3 nucleotides are TGCGCCAGCAGCTTGGCGGGACAGAATTCACCCCTCCACTTT. Its translation: CASSLAGQNSPLHF.

This rearrangement joins TRBV7-6 to TRBJ2-5; TRBD1 is a possible D gene (6 bases). V dropped 7 bases and J dropped 5 bases, with 17 bases sitting between them. The CDR3 extends over 14 amino acids. CDR1 and CDR2 from the germline V gene are SGHVS and FNYEAQ. CDR3 residues: CASTPWGPDETQYF. The CDR3 bases are TGTGCCAGCACCCCGTGGGGGCCTGACGAGACCCAGTACTTC.

This clone showed up just a few times. V usage is TRBV30 and J usage is TRBJ1-2; 7 nucleotides match TRBD1. V was pared by 2 bases and J by 0 bases, with 3 bases of the junction left unmatched. Germline values: CDR1 GTSNPN, CDR2 SVGIG (reference sequence). The CDR3 has 14 amino acids. CDR3 residues: CAWSQDRTNYGYTF. The DNA for the CDR3 is TGTGCCTGGAGTCAGGACAGGACTAACTATGGCTACACCTTC.

V and J are TRBV1 and TRBJ2-3; the table's D call of TRBD2 was not tested on the DNA. TRBV1 is termed a pseudogene. CDR3 size: 12 residues. The CDR3 bases are TGCACCAGCGAGGCGGGGGCTGATACGCAGTATTTT. The encoded protein is CTSEAGADTQYF.

The V gene is TRBV10-2, the J gene TRBJ2-3; unclear D gene. The germline CDR1 and CDR2 sequences are WSHSY and SAAADI. There are 14 residues in the CDR3. V lost 8 bases, J lost 0 bases, and 12 bases lay in between. Here the CDR3 DNA reads TGCGCCAGCCTAAATTCCAGGAGCACAGATACGCAGTATTTT. Protein: CASLNSRSTDTQYF.

This clone appeared a single time. The rearrangement links TRBV10-3 to TRBJ1-5; D remains unclear. The germline V gene has CDR1 ENHRY and CDR2 SYGVKD. The CDR3 loop spans 14 amino acids. V lost 3 bases to trimming and J lost 3 bases, with 9 bases between them. The CDR3 here is CAISDIDYNQPQHF. CDR3 sequence (DNA): TGTGCCATCAGTGATATAGATTACAATCAGCCCCAGCATTTT.

V gene TRBV6-5 combines with J gene TRBJ2-7; D uncertain. Germline-derived CDR1 and CDR2 are MNHEY and SVGAGI. CDR3 length: 15 residues. V was shortened by 2 bases and J by 2 bases, with 13 bases between the two germline ends. CDR3 loop: CASSYGSPATYEQYF. CDR3 nucleotide sequence: TGTGCCAGCAGTTACGGCAGCCCAGCTACCTACGAGCAGTACTTC.

This clone was found a few times. The chain links TRBV4-1 to TRBJ2-5; D gene ambiguous. The V gene's germline CDR1 is MGHRA and CDR2 YSYEKL. CDR3 length: 17 amino acids. Trimming removed 0 bases at V and 2 bases at J, with 16 bases between. The CDR3: CASSQDGPGSTQETQYF. For the CDR3, the DNA is TGCGCCAGCAGCCAAGACGGCCCCGGGTCAACTCAAGAGACCCAGTACTTC.

This clone appeared a few times. At one boundary the junction diverges from the germline segment, which might be a read error. This sample also contains other DNA sequences that code for the same CDR3. The chain combines TRBV29-1 with TRBJ1-2, with a weak D call TRBD1 (6 bases). CDR3 length: 12 amino acids. The germline V gene has CDR1 SQVTM and CDR2 ANQGSEA. The CDR3 region is CSAEDRNYGYTF. CDR3 DNA: TGCAGCGCTGAAGACAGGAACTATGGCTACACCTTC.

This clone was seen more than once but under ten times. The CDR3 nucleotides read TGTGCCAGCAGCTCTTACACAGACACTGAAGCTTTCTTT. It specifies CASSSYTDTEAFF. This rearrangement joins TRBV7-9 to TRBJ1-1; D is unclear. Trimming took off 4 bases at V and 3 bases at J, with 9 bases between the two ends. CDR1 SEHNR and CDR2 FQNEAQ come from the germline V gene (reference sequence). The CDR3 spans 13 residues.

This clone has only a few counts. The V gene is TRBV18, the J gene TRBJ2-7; 7 nucleotides line up with TRBD1. Per the germline V gene, CDR1 is KGHSH and CDR2 is LQKENI. V was pared by 6 bases and J by 4 bases, with 6 bases of the junction left unmatched. CDR3 length equals 13 residues. CDR3: CASSSGTDYEQYF. The CDR3, as DNA: TGTGCCAGCTCCTCCGGGACAGATTACGAGCAGTACTTC.

The V and J genes are TRBV29-1 and TRBJ2-1; D may be TRBD1 or TRBD2 (5 bases each). Trimming pared 4 bases from V and 6 bases from J, leaving 16 bases between. This CDR3 spans 14 amino acids. Germline V gene lookup returns CDR1 SQVTM and CDR2 ANQGSEA. CDR3 in DNA: TGCAGCGTTGCGCCGATGGGACCCTTCAATGAGCAGTTCTTC. Translation gives CSVAPMGPFNEQFF.

The V call is TRBV7-2, the J call TRBJ2-2; possibly TRBD1 or TRBD2 for D (5 bases each). Germline CDR1 SGHTA, CDR2 FQGNSA. V lost 5 bases to trimming and J lost 4 bases, with 11 bases between them. This CDR3 has 14 residues. CDR3 amino acids: CASSPLGGTGELFF. The DNA of the CDR3 is TGTGCCAGCAGCCCACTTGGGGGCACCGGGGAGCTGTTTTTT.

This clone showed up just a few times. This chain links TRBV5-6 with TRBJ1-2; D is uncertain. The V and J ends lost 1 base and 0 bases respectively, with 10 bases between them. The CDR3 runs 15 residues. Germline V gene sequence: CDR1 SGHDT, CDR2 YYEEEE. CDR3 loop: CASSLTGIPNYGYTF. In DNA, the CDR3 is TGTGCCAGCAGCTTGACGGGAATACCTAACTATGGCTACACCTTC.

This clone has more than one count but fewer than ten. Other nucleotide sequences from this sample produce the same CDR3. The chain combines TRBV7-2 with TRBJ1-6, with D uncertain. V dropped 3 bases and J dropped 1 base, with 4 bases sitting between them. The length of the CDR3 is 14 residues. CDR1 and CDR2 (germline): SGHTA, FQGNSA. This chain's CDR3 is CASSFRSYNSPLHF. The CDR3 region has the DNA TGTGCCAGCAGCTTCAGGTCCTATAATTCACCCCTCCACTTT.

This clone was observed a handful of times. The gene calls are TRBV15 and TRBJ1-1, with unresolved D. The CDR3 sequence is 15 residues long. Germline V CDR1 and CDR2: LNHNV, YYDKDF (reference sequence). The V gene lost 0 bases and the J gene lost 1 base, with 9 bases spanning the gap. The CDR3 is CATSRDPQRNTEAFF. CDR3 bases: TGTGCCACCAGCAGAGATCCTCAGAGGAACACTGAAGCTTTCTTT.

This clone was seen more than once but under ten times. This chain connects TRBV23-1 to TRBJ2-7; maybe TRBD1 (6 bases). TRBV23-1 is flagged as an ORF with uncertain function. The V end lost 0 bases, the J end lost 5 bases, and 8 bases lay between the germline ends. The CDR3 runs 13 residues. CDR3 sequence reads: CASSQSAGDEQYF. CDR3 DNA sequence: TGCGCCAGCAGTCAATCAGCAGGGGACGAGCAGTACTTC.